This T cell receptor beta chain was found in a study of T cell changes during pregnancy in multiple sclerosis. CDR3 size: 14 residues. The germline gives CDR1 LNHDA, CDR2 SQIVND (reference sequence). Trimming cost V 3 bases and J 1 base; bases outside gene matches: 1. The table came from immunoSEQ multiplex PCR; TCRdb's copy has only in-frame clones and leaves some out. The profile shows around 46,000 clones, 85% to 90% of them singletons. The clonotype comes from a female donor with multiple sclerosis, enrolled in a pregnancy study. The sequencing here drew on CD8+ T cells from peripheral blood mononuclear cells, taken in the second trimester of pregnancy. The V call is TRBV19, the J call TRBJ1-1, with TRBD1 identical over 8 bases. The CDR3 sequence: CASSIGTGNTEAFF. CDR3 nucleotide sequence: TGTGCCAGTAGTATTGGGACAGGGAACACTGAAGCTTTCTTT. Combining the CDR3 with reference TRBV19 and TRBJ1-1 gives the whole variable domain DGGITQSPKYLFRKEGQNVTLSCEQNLNHDAMYWYRQDPGQGLRLIYYSQIVNDFQKGDIAEGYSVSREKKESFPLTVTSAQKNPTAFYLCASSIGTGNTEAFFGQGTRLTVV.